The next 31 T cell receptor beta chains were all read from a single sample in a study of T cell repertoires in cytomegalovirus infection. These TCRs' antigens remain unknown. TCRdb re-called the reads through MiXCR, storing one row per CDR3 protein. This table has about 920,000 distinct CDR3 sequences, about a third appearing once. This material consisted of cultured CD8+ T cells from PBMCs, taken from culture after CMV antigen stimulation. Every receptor here comes from a human donor in good health (CMV status not recorded). Some clones in this sample may be carry-over from other donors' samples.

The sample holds a few counts of this clonotype. This rearrangement joins TRBV19 to TRBJ1-2; a weak D match, TRBD1 (6 bases). This CDR3 contains 15 residues. Germline values: CDR1 LNHDA, CDR2 SQIVND (reference sequence). V was shortened by 9 bases and J by 6 bases, with 23 bases between the two germline ends. The CDR3 loop is CASNPGQSWAHGYTF. The CDR3 coding sequence is TGTGCCAGCAACCCAGGACAGTCTTGGGCTCATGGCTACACCTTC.

This clonotype turned up a few times. V is TRBV4-1 and J is TRBJ2-7, with D unclear. V was cut by 1 base and J by 2 bases, with 9 bases left in between. This CDR3 region has 14 residues. Germline CDR1 is MGHRA and CDR2 is YSYEKL. This CDR3 is CASSQATATYEQYF. The DNA for the CDR3 is TGCGCCAGCAGCCAAGCAACCGCTACCTACGAGCAGTACTTC.

The chain has TRBV12-3 or TRBV12-4 and TRBJ1-6; D is perhaps TRBD1 (6 bases). The CDR3 extends over 16 amino acids. Trimming cost V 6 bases and J 5 bases, with 17 bases left between them. CDR3 amino acids: CASRWRQAGDNSPLHF. The CDR3 DNA reads as TGTGCCAGCAGGTGGCGACAGGCGGGGGATAATTCACCCCTCCACTTT.

The chain recombines TRBV6-6 with TRBJ2-2, with 9 bases aligning to TRBD1. CDR3 size: 16 residues. Germline CDR1 is MNHNY and CDR2 is SVGAGI (reference sequence). Trimming removed 4 bases from V and 0 bases from J; junction bases left unmatched: 3. The CDR3 DNA reads TGTGCCAGCAGTTCTACAGGGGGCGCGAACACCGGGGAGCTGTTTTTT. Its protein product is CASSSTGGANTGELFF.

This clonotype has just a few counts. This sequence joins TRBV7-6 and TRBJ2-3; D may be TRBD1 (6 bases). V was pared by 2 bases and J by 3 bases, with 12 bases between. The germline V gene encodes CDR1 SGHVS and CDR2 FNYEAQ. The CDR3 is 15 amino acids. Here the CDR3 reads CASSLSTGYTDTQYF. CDR3 nucleotide sequence: TGTGCCAGCAGCTTAAGTACAGGGTATACAGATACGCAGTATTTT.

The DNA of the CDR3 is TGTGCCAGCAGCTCCCCTTGGGGCACCGGGGAGCTGTTTTTT. It is translated as CASSSPWGTGELFF. This chain connects TRBV7-9 to TRBJ2-2; no clear D. Trimming removed 4 bases from V and 4 bases from J, with 10 bases in between. CDR1 is SEHNR, CDR2 FQNEAQ, per germline (reference sequence). The CDR3 length is 14 residues.

Note on this clonotype: A much bigger clone sits one base away, suggesting this may be a read error. The chain uses TRBV12-3 or TRBV12-4 and TRBJ2-1; 10 bases agree with TRBD2. J gave up 5 bases and V 4 bases, and 2 bases lay outside the gene matches. The CDR3 extends over 14 amino acids. CDR3 amino acids: CASSSSGGHNEQFF. CDR3 DNA sequence: TGTGCCAGCAGTTCTAGCGGGGGCCACAATGAGCAGTTCTTC.

This rearrangement joins TRBV5-8 to TRBJ1-1; D might be TRBD1 (5 bases). The CDR3 spans 15 residues. From germline, CDR1 is SGHTS and CDR2 YDEGEE. Trimming shortened V by 4 bases and J by 0 bases, and 13 bases separated the two germline ends. The CDR3 nucleotides are TGTGCCAGCAGCCTCGACAAGGGGTTGAACACTGAAGCTTTCTTT. Its translation is CASSLDKGLNTEAFF.

The CDR3 DNA sequence: TGTGCCAGCAGCTGGGGAGAAGGGGGCACCGGGGAGCTGTTTTTT. This codes for CASSWGEGGTGELFF. This rearrangement joins TRBV7-9 to TRBJ2-2, with D possibly matching TRBD1 (6 bases). CDR3 length: 15 amino acids. Germline-derived CDR1 and CDR2 are SEHNR and FQNEAQ (reference sequence). Trimming took 4 bases from V and 4 from J, leaving 13 bases between them.

V is TRBV27 and J is TRBJ2-6; D remains ambiguous. CDR1 and CDR2 from the germline V gene are MNHEY and SMNVEV (reference sequence). The CDR3 covers 16 residues. The V and J ends lost 6 bases and 0 bases respectively, with 12 bases between them. This CDR3 is CASRGPGRSGANVLTF. DNA of the CDR3: TGTGCCAGCAGAGGCCCAGGCCGCTCTGGGGCCAACGTCCTGACTTTC.

The V call is TRBV2, the J call TRBJ1-2; D is perhaps TRBD1 (6 bases). Germline lookup yields CDR1 SNHLY and CDR2 FYNNEI. The CDR3 is made up of 14 amino acids. V was shortened by 5 bases and J by 6 bases, with 16 bases between the two germline ends. The CDR3 DNA reads TGTGCCAGCAGTCTACATACAGGGTCTAATGGCTACACCTTC. Translated, it gives CASSLHTGSNGYTF.

The chain recombines TRBV11-2 with TRBJ2-5; 7 nucleotides match TRBD1. The germline gives CDR1 SGHAT, CDR2 FQNNGV. The CDR3 has 17 amino acids. The V segment lost 2 bases and the J segment 5 bases; nucleotides outside the gene matches: 14. The CDR3 sequence is CASSLHKRGPNGETQYF. The CDR3 DNA follows: TGTGCCAGCAGCTTACATAAGAGGGGGCCAAATGGGGAGACCCAGTACTTC.

This clonotype has more than one count but fewer than ten. J is TRBJ1-1 and V is TRBV6-6, with D unclear. The CDR3 contains 14 residues. V lost 0 bases and J 10 bases, leaving 15 bases between the germline ends. Germline CDR1 MNHNY, CDR2 SVGAGI (reference sequence). The DNA of the CDR3 is TGTGCCAGCAGTTACTCGACCGGGGATGGGGTAGCTTTCTTT. Translation: CASSYSTGDGVAFF.

The genes are TRBV10-2 and TRBJ2-3; perhaps TRBD1 as D (5 bases). Germline CDR1 and CDR2: WSHSY and SAAADI. V lost 4 bases and J 0 bases, leaving 17 bases between the germline ends. CDR3 length equals 17 residues. This CDR3 reads CASSAGFLPSSTDTQYF. CDR3 bases: TGCGCCAGCAGTGCAGGGTTTTTGCCCTCTAGCACAGATACGCAGTATTTT.

The table lists this clonotype with a few counts. V is TRBV10-3 and J is TRBJ1-1; the D is unclear. Trimming stripped 10 bases from V and 4 bases from J, with 13 bases between. The CDR3 consists of 12 residues. Germline CDR1 ENHRY, CDR2 SYGVKD. CDR3 sequence (DNA): TGTGCCACCGCCCTTTCGGGCACTGAAGCTTTCTTT. It is translated as CATALSGTEAFF.

Comments on this clonotype: This may be a read error: a much more frequent sequence differs by one nucleotide. This chain uses TRBV11-2 with TRBJ2-2; 9 bases map to TRBD1. The CDR3 loop spans 15 amino acids. The germline gives CDR1 SGHAT, CDR2 FQNNGV. CDR3 loop: CSSSSGTGISGELFF. The CDR3 DNA reads TGTTCCAGCAGCTCCGGGACAGGGATCAGTGGGGAGCTGTTTTTT.

This chain joins TRBV19 and TRBJ2-1, with 9 bases lining up with TRBD2. Per germline, CDR1 LNHDA and CDR2 SQIVND (reference sequence). V lost 7 bases, J lost 4 bases, and 11 bases stayed unmatched. The CDR3 loop spans 16 amino acids. The DNA of the CDR3 is TGTGCCAGTACCACACAGACTAGCGGCGTTTACAATGAGCAGTTCTTC. Translating gives CASTTQTSGVYNEQFF.

This clonotype was counted a few times. The chain couples TRBV7-3 to TRBJ2-7, with 7 bases that match TRBD1. The CDR3 spans 12 residues. V lost 10 bases and J lost 5; bases outside the gene matches: 8. Germline V CDR1 and CDR2: SGHTA, FQGTGA. This chain's CDR3 is CAKGTANNEQYV. The CDR3 DNA reads as TGTGCCAAAGGGACAGCCAATAACGAGCAGTACGTC.

This clonotype has ten or more counts. This chain uses TRBV7-6 with TRBJ2-7; D not resolved. The germline V gene has CDR1 SGHVS and CDR2 FNYEAQ. V was clipped by 1 base and J by 5 bases, with 12 bases between them. This CDR3 region has 14 residues. CDR3 coding DNA: TGTGCCAGCAGCTTAGTCCCCCCGCCGGACGAGCAGTACTTC. Its translation is CASSLVPPPDEQYF.

The table lists this clonotype with a few counts. CDR3 residues: CASSETGTVNTEAFF. For the CDR3, the DNA is TGTGCCAGCAGTGAGACAGGGACGGTGAACACTGAAGCTTTCTTT. The chain has TRBV25-1 and TRBJ1-1, with TRBD1 matching 7 bases. V shed 3 bases, J shed 0 bases, and the junction held 4 bases outside the gene matches. The CDR3 contains 15 residues. Germline V lookup: CDR1 MGHDK, CDR2 SYGVNS. Variable domain in full (rest from reference TRBV25-1 and TRBJ1-1): EADIYQTPRYLVIGTGKKITLECSQTMGHDKMYWYQQDPGMELHLIHYSYGVNSTEKGDLSSESTVSRIRTEHFPLTLESARPSHTSQYLCASSETGTVNTEAFFGQGTRLTVV.

This chain uses TRBV11-2 with TRBJ1-6; D may be TRBD1 (5 bases). Deletions cut 5 bases from V and 5 bases from J, with 10 bases between. The CDR3 runs to 14 residues. Germline assignment: CDR1 SGHAT and CDR2 FQNNGV. CDR3 sequence: CASSPGPNNSPLHF. CDR3 DNA sequence: TGTGCCAGCAGCCCGGGGCCAAATAATTCACCCCTCCACTTT. Full variable domain (remainder filled in from reference TRBV11-2 and TRBJ1-6): EAGVAQSPRYKIIEKRQSVAFWCNPISGHATLYWYQQILGQGPKLLIQFQNNGVVDDSQLPKDRFSAERLKGVDSTLKIQPAKLEDSAVYLCASSPGPNNSPLHFGNGTRLTVT.

The V gene is TRBV5-1, the J gene TRBJ2-7; maybe TRBD2 (5 bases). CDR1 is SGHRS and CDR2 is YFSETQ in the germline V gene. The CDR3 spans 15 residues. The V end was cut by 3 bases, the J end by 0 bases, with 13 bases between. The CDR3 nucleotides read TGCGCCAGCAGCTCCGGGAACAGCTCCTCCTACGAGCAGTACTTC. Amino acid sequence: CASSSGNSSSYEQYF.

This clonotype was picked up a small number of times. The rearrangement links TRBV7-9 to TRBJ1-1, with 10 bases fitting TRBD1. Germline V gene data show CDR1 as SEHNR and CDR2 as FQNEAQ (reference sequence). V trimming: 5 bases; J trimming: 3 bases; junction bases outside the gene matches: 6. This CDR3 is 15 amino acids long. The CDR3 reads CASSDRQGADTEAFF. In DNA, the CDR3 is TGTGCCAGCAGCGATAGACAGGGGGCCGACACTGAAGCTTTCTTT.

This clonotype was counted a few times. This chain joins TRBV23-1 and TRBJ1-2, with 7 bases lining up with TRBD1. TRBV23-1 is treated as an ORF (open reading frame) with a function not yet certain. With 4 bases clipped from V and 5 bases from J, the junction kept 19 bases outside the gene matches. This CDR3 is built from 18 residues. The CDR3 region is CASSRPGTDPTGRYGYTF. The CDR3 DNA is TGCGCCAGCAGTCGGCCTGGGACAGATCCTACGGGTCGATATGGCTACACCTTC.

The J gene is TRBJ1-2, the V gene TRBV29-1, with 7 bases that match TRBD1. CDR3 length equals 14 residues. J lost 2 bases, V lost 8 bases, and 11 bases had no gene match. Germline-derived CDR1 and CDR2 are SQVTM and ANQGSEA. CDR3 nucleotides: TGCAGCTTCCGGGCTGGGGACAGCAACTATGGCTACACCTTC. It encodes CSFRAGDSNYGYTF.

This clonotype was detected only a few times. The J gene is TRBJ2-3, the V gene TRBV6-6; possible D gene TRBD1, 5 bases. CDR1 MNHNY and CDR2 SVGAGI come from the germline V gene (reference sequence). The CDR3 contains 15 residues. The V gene lost 2 bases and the J gene lost 1 base, with 10 bases spanning the gap. The CDR3 nucleotides read TGTGCCAGCAGTTACGACAGACGTGGCACAGATACGCAGTATTTT. This translates into CASSYDRRGTDTQYF.

V gene TRBV12-3 or TRBV12-4 combines with J gene TRBJ1-5, with D possibly matching TRBD1 (6 bases). Trimming pared 8 bases from V and 0 bases from J, leaving 8 bases between. The CDR3 covers 13 residues. CDR3 sequence reads: CASGTHSNQPQHF. CDR3 bases: TGTGCCAGCGGGACACATAGCAATCAGCCCCAGCATTTT.

This clonotype was seen at least ten times. The rearrangement uses TRBV12-3 or TRBV12-4 and TRBJ2-7; D perhaps matches TRBD2 (5 bases). V shed 2 bases and J shed 6 bases, with 11 bases lying between them. This CDR3 contains 13 residues. CDR3 in amino acids: CASSLPLASEQYF. Written as DNA, the CDR3 is TGTGCCAGCAGTTTACCGCTAGCCTCCGAGCAGTACTTC.

The V gene is TRBV15, the J gene TRBJ2-7; D might be TRBD2 (7 bases). Germline CDR1 reads LNHNV; CDR2 reads YYDKDF (reference sequence). The length of the CDR3 is 14 residues. Trimming took off 3 bases at V and 5 bases at J, with 14 bases between the two ends. In nucleotides, the CDR3 is TGTGCCACCAGCAGGGGAGGGGGTTCGGACGAGCAGTACGTC. Translating it yields CATSRGGGSDEQYV.

V and J are TRBV29-1 and TRBJ2-1; 9 nucleotides align to TRBD2. CDR3 size: 13 residues. With 2 bases clipped from V and 4 bases from J, the junction kept 0 bases outside the gene matches. The germline V gene has CDR1 SQVTM and CDR2 ANQGSEA. The CDR3 nucleotides read TGCAGCGTTGAACTAGCGGGGTACAATGAGCAGTTCTTC. This gives the protein CSVELAGYNEQFF.

This clonotype was counted only a few times. CDR3 residues: CASSLHVGDNLEAFF. The CDR3 nucleotides are TGCGCCAGCAGCCTCCACGTCGGGGATAATTTAGAAGCTTTCTTT. V is TRBV4-1 and J is TRBJ1-1; D is unclear. The CDR3 covers 15 residues. V lost 4 bases to trimming and J lost 8 bases, with 20 bases between them. The V gene's germline CDR1 is MGHRA and CDR2 YSYEKL.